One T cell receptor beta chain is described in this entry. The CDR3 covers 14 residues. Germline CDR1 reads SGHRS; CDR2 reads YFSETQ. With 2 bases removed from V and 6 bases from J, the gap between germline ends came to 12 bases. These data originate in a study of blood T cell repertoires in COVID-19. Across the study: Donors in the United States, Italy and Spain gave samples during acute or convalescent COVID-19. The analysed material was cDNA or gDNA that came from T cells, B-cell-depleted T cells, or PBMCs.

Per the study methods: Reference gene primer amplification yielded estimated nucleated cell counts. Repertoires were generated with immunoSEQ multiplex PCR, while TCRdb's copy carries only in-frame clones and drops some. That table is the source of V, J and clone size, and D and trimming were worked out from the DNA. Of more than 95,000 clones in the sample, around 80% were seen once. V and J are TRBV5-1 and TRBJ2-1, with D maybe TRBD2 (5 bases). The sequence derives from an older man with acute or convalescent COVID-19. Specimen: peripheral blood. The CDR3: CASSFQVGGNEQFF. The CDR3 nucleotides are TGCGCCAGCAGCTTCCAAGTAGGAGGCAATGAGCAGTTCTTC.